The 25 T cell receptor beta chains presented below share a single source sample, sequenced in a study of blood T cell repertoires in COVID-19. Using immunoSEQ multiplex PCR, the repertoire was profiled, and TCRdb retains in-frame clones only, with some absent. The table includes about 670,000 clones, over 80% detected once. The material sequenced was peripheral blood. These receptors all come from a woman aged 18-29 years with acute or convalescent COVID-19.

The J gene is TRBJ1-5, the V gene TRBV7-9; 9 nucleotides agree with TRBD1. The ends lost 1 base at V and 0 bases at J; junction bases unmatched: 10. This CDR3 is 19 amino acids long. Germline V gene data show CDR1 as SEHNR and CDR2 as FQNEAQ (reference sequence). The CDR3: CASSLGDREGIYSNQPQHF. For the CDR3, the DNA is TGTGCCAGCAGCTTAGGGGACAGGGAGGGGATATATAGCAATCAGCCCCAGCATTTT.

The J gene is TRBJ1-2, the V gene TRBV5-1; TRBD1 matches 8 bases. J was trimmed by 7 bases and V by 4 bases; bases with no gene match: 6. Germline values: CDR1 SGHRS, CDR2 YFSETQ. The CDR3 runs 13 residues. The CDR3 protein is CASSMDRVGGYTF. CDR3 bases: TGCGCCAGCAGCATGGACAGGGTTGGTGGCTACACCTTC.

V usage is TRBV7-8 and J usage is TRBJ1-1; tentatively, D is TRBD1 (6 bases). Trimming took 5 bases from V and 1 from J, leaving 17 bases between them. Germline-derived CDR1 and CDR2 are SGHVS and FQNEAQ. The CDR3 length is 16 residues. DNA of the CDR3: TGTGCCAGCAGCAAAACAGGGTGGCTCAGGAACACTGAAGCTTTCTTT. Its protein is CASSKTGWLRNTEAFF. Looking up the rest from reference TRBV7-8 and TRBJ1-1 gives the full variable domain: GAGVSQSPRYKVAKRGQDVALRCDPISGHVSLFWYQQALGQGPEFLTYFQNEAQLDKSGLPSDRFFAERPEGSVSTLKIQRTQQEDSAVYLCASSKTGWLRNTEAFFGQGTRLTVV.

The chain combines TRBV9 with TRBJ2-1; 10 nucleotides align to TRBD2. J gave up 4 bases and V 4 bases, and 11 bases lay outside the gene matches. The CDR3 spans 17 residues. CDR1 and CDR2 (germline): SGDLS, YYNGEE. The CDR3 reads CASSPQALAGEYNEQFF. The CDR3 DNA reads TGTGCCAGCAGCCCTCAGGCCCTAGCGGGGGAGTACAATGAGCAGTTCTTC. Full variable domain (rest looked up from reference TRBV9 and TRBJ2-1): DSGVTQTPKHLITATGQRVTLRCSPRSGDLSVYWYQQSLDQGLQFLIQYYNGEERAKGNILERFSAQQFPDLHSELNLSSLELGDSALYFCASSPQALAGEYNEQFFGPGTRLTVL.

The table lists this clone with a count of one. The V call is TRBV5-1, the J call TRBJ1-2, with D unresolved. Germline CDR1 SGHRS, CDR2 YFSETQ. V was shortened by 1 base and J by 8 bases, with 15 bases between the two germline ends. The CDR3 contains 14 residues. The CDR3 DNA sequence: TGCGCCAGCAGCTTGTTTTCCGGGGAGGGCGGCTACACCTTC. Translation: CASSLFSGEGGYTF.

This clone was seen more than once but under ten times. The V and J genes are TRBV10-3 and TRBJ1-4, with 7 bases lining up with TRBD1. The ends lost 7 bases at V and 5 bases at J; junction bases unmatched: 7. The CDR3 has 14 residues. Germline values: CDR1 ENHRY, CDR2 SYGVKD. CDR3 amino acids: CAINWSRGNEKLFF. The CDR3 DNA follows: TGTGCCATCAATTGGTCCAGGGGGAATGAAAAACTGTTTTTT.

The chain is built from TRBV6-5 and TRBJ2-7; 8 positions match TRBD2. Trimming at V came to 9 bases and at J to 5 bases, leaving 12 bases not matched to a gene. The CDR3 totals 14 residues. The germline gives CDR1 MNHEY, CDR2 SVGAGI. CDR3 amino acids: CASSLERGKNEQYF. DNA for the CDR3: TGTGCCAGTTCCCTTGAGCGGGGGAAGAACGAGCAGTACTTC.

The chain combines TRBV5-1 with TRBJ2-3, with 9 bases aligning to TRBD2. Unmatched junction bases numbered 7, after V lost 4 bases and J lost 4 bases. Germline V gives CDR1 SGHRS, CDR2 YFSETQ. The CDR3 runs 15 residues. The CDR3 sequence: CASSPFAGGADTQYF. CDR3 coding DNA: TGCGCCAGCAGCCCCTTCGCGGGGGGGGCAGATACGCAGTATTTT.

The rearrangement links TRBV5-1 to TRBJ2-5; the match to TRBD2 covers 9 bases. The CDR3 loop spans 14 amino acids. Germline CDR1 and CDR2: SGHRS and YFSETQ. V shed 0 bases, J shed 8 bases, and the junction held 5 bases outside the gene matches. The CDR3 nucleotides are TGCGCCAGCAGCTTGGGATCTAGCGGGGTTACCCAGTACTTC. Translating it yields CASSLGSSGVTQYF.

The V call is TRBV6-4, the J call TRBJ1-2; 9 bases match TRBD1. The germline gives CDR1 MRHNA, CDR2 SNTAGT. V shed 3 bases and J 7 bases; nucleotides not matched to a gene: 9. The CDR3 runs to 15 residues. The CDR3 reads CASSESRDRVCGYTF. The CDR3 DNA reads TGTGCCAGCAGTGAGTCCCGGGACAGGGTTTGTGGCTACACCTTC.

This chain links TRBV6-1 with TRBJ1-2; D perhaps matches TRBD1 (6 bases). Germline lookup yields CDR1 MNHNS and CDR2 SASEGT. V was pared by 0 bases and J by 5 bases, with 13 bases between. This CDR3 has 15 amino acids. CDR3 DNA: TGTGCCAGCAGTGAAGCGGGGGGGCCGGGGTATGGCTACACCTTC. Residues: CASSEAGGPGYGYTF.

The chain combines TRBV27 with TRBJ2-3; 7 bases line up with TRBD2. Trimming cost V 2 bases and J 4 bases; bases outside gene matches: 9. The CDR3 is 16 amino acids. Germline-derived CDR1 and CDR2 are MNHEY and SMNVEV (reference sequence). CDR3 residues: CASSLSGLAAADTQYF. In DNA form, the CDR3 reads TGTGCCAGCAGTTTAAGTGGCCTAGCGGCTGCAGATACGCAGTATTTT.

The chain recombines TRBV7-2 with TRBJ2-7, with no clear D. CDR3 length equals 15 residues. V was pared by 5 bases and J by 0 bases, with 14 bases between. Per the germline V gene, CDR1 is SGHTA and CDR2 is FQGNSA. The CDR3 sequence is CASSPESMSSYEQYF. The CDR3 nucleotides read TGTGCCAGCAGCCCGGAGTCGATGAGCTCCTACGAGCAGTACTTC.

This clone occurred once. The V call is TRBV15, the J call TRBJ1-1; D is perhaps TRBD1 (5 bases). Germline V lookup: CDR1 LNHNV, CDR2 YYDKDF (reference sequence). V was cut by 3 bases and J by 11 bases, with 10 bases left in between. CDR3 length: 11 amino acids. In nucleotides, the CDR3 is TGTGCCACCAGCAGCCAGGGTGAGGCTTTCTTT. It is translated as CATSSQGEAFF.

This chain connects TRBV30 to TRBJ1-1, with 8 bases aligning to TRBD1. The germline V gene has CDR1 GTSNPN and CDR2 SVGIG (reference sequence). This CDR3 has 12 amino acids. The CDR3 DNA follows: TGTGCGCAACGACAGGGGTTATATGAAGCTTTCTTT. Translation gives CAQRQGLYEAFF.

The gene calls are TRBV5-6 and TRBJ2-4; 10 nucleotides agree with TRBD1. Losses at the gene ends were 4 bases for V and 4 bases for J; bases not matched to a gene: 17. Germline CDR1 and CDR2: SGHDT and YYEEEE. This CDR3 is built from 19 residues. The CDR3 DNA is TGTGCCAGCAGCCAAGGGACAGGGGAGCTAGGGCGTATAAAAAACATTCAGTACTTC. Residues: CASSQGTGELGRIKNIQYF.

The V call is TRBV4-1, the J call TRBJ2-2, with 10 bases aligning to TRBD2. The trim removed 3 bases at V and 8 bases at J, leaving 12 bases unmatched. The CDR3 sequence is 17 residues long. CDR1 is MGHRA and CDR2 is YSYEKL in the germline V gene. DNA of the CDR3: TGCGCCAGCAGCCATACCCGGGGACTAGCGATAGGGGGGGAGCTGTTTTTT. Residues: CASSHTRGLAIGGELFF.

The V call is TRBV27, the J call TRBJ2-7; D may be TRBD1 (5 bases). The germline CDR1 and CDR2 sequences are MNHEY and SMNVEV (reference sequence). This CDR3 is 11 amino acids long. With 3 bases removed from V and 13 bases from J, the gap between germline ends came to 13 bases. CDR3 DNA: TGTGCCAGCAGTTTGCGTGGGGCCTTTTACTTC. The encoded protein is CASSLRGAFYF.

This sequence joins TRBV6-5 and TRBJ2-5; D remains ambiguous. Trimming left V 3 bases short and J 4 bases short, with 12 bases between. The germline CDR1 and CDR2 sequences are MNHEY and SVGAGI. CDR3 length: 14 residues. CDR3 DNA: TGTGCCAGCAGTTATTTACTAAGAGGAGAGACCCAGTACTTC. Its protein is CASSYLLRGETQYF.

The genes are TRBV5-8 and TRBJ1-4; no firm D call. Trimming cost V 2 bases and J 5 bases, with 16 bases left between them. Germline CDR1 SGHTS, CDR2 YDEGEE. The CDR3 is made up of 16 amino acids. CDR3 DNA: TGTGCCAGCAGCTTCCTTCCCTTTCCGGGGAATGAAAAACTGTTTTTT. Residues: CASSFLPFPGNEKLFF.

The V and J genes are TRBV6-4 and TRBJ2-1, with D perhaps TRBD1 (5 bases). The germline CDR1 and CDR2 sequences are MRHNA and SNTAGT. V was trimmed by 2 bases and J by 0 bases, leaving 8 bases between them. The CDR3 extends over 15 amino acids. CDR3 amino acids: CASSDPTDSYNEQFF. For the CDR3, the DNA is TGTGCCAGCAGTGACCCGACAGACTCCTACAATGAGCAGTTCTTC.

The gene calls are TRBV5-6 and TRBJ2-5; 7 bases are shared with TRBD1. Germline CDR1 reads SGHDT; CDR2 reads YYEEEE. The trim removed 4 bases at V and 3 bases at J, leaving 3 bases unmatched. The CDR3 loop spans 13 amino acids. The CDR3: CASSTTGKETQYF. The CDR3 nucleotides are TGTGCCAGCAGCACGACAGGGAAAGAGACCCAGTACTTC.

The chain has TRBV28 and TRBJ2-3, with 11 bases aligning to TRBD2. The CDR3 is 15 amino acids. V trimming: 2 bases; J trimming: 6 bases; junction bases outside the gene matches: 4. Germline loops: CDR1 MDHEN, CDR2 SYDVKM. The chain's CDR3 is CASSLASGGMDTQYF. CDR3 sequence (DNA): TGTGCCAGCAGTTTAGCTAGCGGGGGGATGGATACGCAGTATTTT.

The V call is TRBV30, the J call TRBJ1-2; 11 bases match TRBD1. Germline V lookup: CDR1 GTSNPN, CDR2 SVGIG (reference sequence). V was clipped by 2 bases and J by 6 bases; unmatched bases: 8. The CDR3 spans 15 residues. CDR3 bases: TGTGCCTGGAGTCTTTTGGGACAGGGGGGAGATGGCTACACCTTC. It is translated as CAWSLLGQGGDGYTF.

V usage is TRBV6-2 or TRBV6-3 and J usage is TRBJ1-1, with D perhaps matching TRBD1 (6 bases). The CDR3 loop spans 14 amino acids. Germline-derived CDR1 and CDR2 are MNHEY and SVGEGT. V was clipped by 2 bases and J by 2 bases, with 9 bases between them. The DNA of the CDR3 is TGTGCCAGCAGTTACACAGGGCCCAACACTGAAGCTTTCTTT. Protein: CASSYTGPNTEAFF.